The clone carrying this T cell receptor beta chain came up a few times. As yet, its antigen is unknown. The record originates from a study of T-cell memory formation after mild COVID-19. TCR alpha and TCR beta cDNA libraries carrying sample barcodes and UMIs were produced by 5'RACE using constant-segment primers. TCRdb processed the 5' RACE reads anew with MiXCR; each CDR3 protein has one entry. This sample has 160,000 or so distinct CDR3 sequences, with roughly 28% found just once. The study's findings and limits: Cross-reactive memory seemingly joined, as some responding clones were found in pre-infection memory. The authors did not confirm SARS-CoV-2 specificity of second-wave clones peaking day 37. Contracting CD4+ clones sat mainly in CM and EM; CD8+ in EMRA.

This CDR3 comprises 16 residues. Trimming took off 1 base at V and 0 bases at J, with 10 bases between the two ends. Germline V gene sequence: CDR1 SNHLY, CDR2 FYNNEI. Sequences were obtained from PBMCs or a T cell subset sorted from them (not recorded which). This TCR was recovered from an adult woman who had mild COVID-19 (a few samples of this study predate the infection). Cell type and time point are not known. The chain couples TRBV2 to TRBJ2-4; D is undetermined. CDR3 nucleotides: TGTGCCAGCAGTGAAGGTGCCGGAATAGCCAAAAACATTCAGTACTTC. Residues: CASSEGAGIAKNIQYF.